The TCR beta chain described here comes from a study of early T cells in non-severe SARS-CoV-2 infection. This clonotype was seen many times. cDNA molecules, individually, were tagged with unique molecular identifiers. TCRdb reprocessed the 5' RACE reads via MiXCR and lists one record per CDR3 protein. The sample holds about 79,000 distinct CDR3 sequences, 11% seen once. The V and J ends lost 0 bases and 1 base respectively, with 12 bases between them. From germline, CDR1 is MNHNY and CDR2 SVGAGI (reference sequence). This CDR3 is 16 amino acids long. This receptor was taken from an adult who was a healthcare worker with PCR-confirmed SARS-CoV-2 infection or an uninfected control (not recorded which). The sequenced sample was whole blood. This chain uses TRBV6-6 with TRBJ1-1; TRBD1 might be the D (5 bases). The DNA for the CDR3 is TGTGCCAGCAGTTACTCCATTGGCAGGGCGAACACTGAAGCTTTCTTT. Its protein product is CASSYSIGRANTEAFF.